This TCR beta chain was recovered during a study of blood T cell repertoires in COVID-19. Study context: Samples taken during acute and convalescent COVID-19 were collected in the United States, Italy and Spain. Nucleic acid was either cDNA or gDNA, and it came from T cells, B-cell-depleted T cells, or PBMCs.

Per the authors' pipeline: Amplification of reference gene primers was used by the study to estimate nucleated cell counts. Profiling relied on immunoSEQ multiplex PCR, and the TCRdb table lists in-frame clones only, not all of them. V, J and clone size were drawn from that table, and D and trimming were deduced from the DNA. The sample gives tens of thousands of clones, around 90% of which show up once; 4.5% to 5.5% is in the top ten. Germline lookup yields CDR1 SGHTA and CDR2 FQGTGA. The CDR3 has 15 amino acids. V gave up 5 bases and J gave up 4 bases; unmatched junction bases: 7. The TCR sequence derives from a human donor in a cohort sampled during active COVID-19. The chain couples TRBV7-3 to TRBJ2-1; TRBD1 matches at 8 bases. The sample was peripheral blood. CDR3 in DNA: TGTGCCAGCAGCCCGGACAGGGCTTTTTACAATGAGCAGTTCTTC. It codes for CASSPDRAFYNEQFF.